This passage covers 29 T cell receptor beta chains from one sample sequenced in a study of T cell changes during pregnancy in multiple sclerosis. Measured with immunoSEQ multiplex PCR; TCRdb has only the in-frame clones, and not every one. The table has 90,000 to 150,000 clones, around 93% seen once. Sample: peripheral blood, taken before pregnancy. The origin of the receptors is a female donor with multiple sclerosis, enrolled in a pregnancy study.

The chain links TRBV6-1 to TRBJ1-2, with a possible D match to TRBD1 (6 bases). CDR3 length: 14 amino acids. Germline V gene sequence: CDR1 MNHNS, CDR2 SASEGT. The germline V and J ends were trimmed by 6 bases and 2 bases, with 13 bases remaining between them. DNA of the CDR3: TGTGCCAGCAGAGCGTATACAGGGAACTATGGCTACACCTTC. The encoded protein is CASRAYTGNYGYTF.

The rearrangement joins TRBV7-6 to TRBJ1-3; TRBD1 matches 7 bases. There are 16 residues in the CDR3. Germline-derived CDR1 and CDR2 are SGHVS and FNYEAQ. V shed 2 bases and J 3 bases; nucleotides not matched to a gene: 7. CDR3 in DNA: TGTGCCAGCAGCTTATTGACAGGGTCATTTGGAAACACCATATATTTT. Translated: CASSLLTGSFGNTIYF.

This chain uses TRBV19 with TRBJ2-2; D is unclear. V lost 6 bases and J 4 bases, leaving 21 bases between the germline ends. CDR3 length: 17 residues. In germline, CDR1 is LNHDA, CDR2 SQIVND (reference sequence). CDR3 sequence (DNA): TGTGCCAGTAGCCCTCATTTAAACAGACGGATCACCGGGGAGCTGTTTTTT. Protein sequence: CASSPHLNRRITGELFF.

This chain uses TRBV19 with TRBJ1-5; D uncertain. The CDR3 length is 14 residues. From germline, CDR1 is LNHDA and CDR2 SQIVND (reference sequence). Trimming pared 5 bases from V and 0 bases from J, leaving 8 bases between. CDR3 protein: CASSGGLSNQPQHF. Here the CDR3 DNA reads TGTGCCAGTAGTGGTGGCCTTAGCAATCAGCCCCAGCATTTT.

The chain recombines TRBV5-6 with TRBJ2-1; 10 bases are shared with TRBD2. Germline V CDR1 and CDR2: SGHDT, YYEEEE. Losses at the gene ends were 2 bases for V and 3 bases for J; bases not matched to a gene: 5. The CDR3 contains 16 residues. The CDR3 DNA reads TGTGCCAGCAGCTTAGCAGCGGGGGGGCACTACAATGAGCAGTTCTTC. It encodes CASSLAAGGHYNEQFF.

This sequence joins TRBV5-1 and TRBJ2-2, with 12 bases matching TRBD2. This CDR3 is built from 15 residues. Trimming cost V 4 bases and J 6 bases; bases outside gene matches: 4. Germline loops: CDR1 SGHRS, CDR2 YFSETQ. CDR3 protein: CASSLAGGPAGELFF. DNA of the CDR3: TGCGCCAGCAGCCTAGCGGGAGGGCCGGCCGGGGAGCTGTTTTTT.

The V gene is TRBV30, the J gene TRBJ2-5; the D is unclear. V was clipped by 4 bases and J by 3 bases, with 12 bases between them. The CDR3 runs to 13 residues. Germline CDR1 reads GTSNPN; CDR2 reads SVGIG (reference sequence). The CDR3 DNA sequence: TGTGCCTGGACCCGAGCTAGGAAAGAGACCCAGTACTTC. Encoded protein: CAWTRARKETQYF.

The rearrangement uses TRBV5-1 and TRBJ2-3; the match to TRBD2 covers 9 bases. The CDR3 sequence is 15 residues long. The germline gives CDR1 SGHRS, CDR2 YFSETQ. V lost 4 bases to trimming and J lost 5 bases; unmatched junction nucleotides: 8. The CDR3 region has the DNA TGCGCCAGCAGCGGAGTAGCGGGAGCCCAAGATACGCAGTATTTT. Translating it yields CASSGVAGAQDTQYF.

As DNA, the CDR3 is TGTGCCAGTAGCTCCCGCGTAAGATACAATGAGCAGTTCTTC. Encoded protein: CASSSRVRYNEQFF. The V call is TRBV19, the J call TRBJ2-1; D unresolved. The CDR3 extends over 14 amino acids. V lost 6 bases, J lost 4 bases, and 13 bases lay in between. The germline V gene has CDR1 LNHDA and CDR2 SQIVND (reference sequence).

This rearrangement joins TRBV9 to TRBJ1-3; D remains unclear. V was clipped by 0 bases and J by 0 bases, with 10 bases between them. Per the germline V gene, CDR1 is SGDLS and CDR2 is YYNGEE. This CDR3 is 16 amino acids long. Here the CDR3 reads CASSVESLLSGNTIYF. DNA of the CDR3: TGTGCCAGCAGCGTAGAATCCTTACTCTCTGGAAACACCATATATTTT.

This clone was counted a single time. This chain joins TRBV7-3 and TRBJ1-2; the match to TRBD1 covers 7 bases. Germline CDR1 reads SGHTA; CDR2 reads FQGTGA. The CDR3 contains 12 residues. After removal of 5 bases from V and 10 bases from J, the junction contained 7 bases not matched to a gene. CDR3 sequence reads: CASSGDRIDYTF. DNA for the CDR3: TGTGCCAGCAGCGGGGACAGAATAGACTACACCTTC.

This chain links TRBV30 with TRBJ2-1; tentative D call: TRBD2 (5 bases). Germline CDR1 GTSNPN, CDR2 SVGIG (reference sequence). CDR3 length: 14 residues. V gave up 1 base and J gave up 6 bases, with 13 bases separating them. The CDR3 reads CAWSATRVTNEQFF. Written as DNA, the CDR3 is TGTGCCTGGAGTGCAACGCGGGTCACCAATGAGCAGTTCTTC. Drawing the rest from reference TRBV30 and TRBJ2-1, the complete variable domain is SQTIHQWPATLVQPVGSPLSLECTVEGTSNPNLYWYRQAAGRGLQLLFYSVGIGQISSEVPQNLSASRPQDRQFILSSKKLLLSDSGFYLCAWSATRVTNEQFFGPGTRLTVL.

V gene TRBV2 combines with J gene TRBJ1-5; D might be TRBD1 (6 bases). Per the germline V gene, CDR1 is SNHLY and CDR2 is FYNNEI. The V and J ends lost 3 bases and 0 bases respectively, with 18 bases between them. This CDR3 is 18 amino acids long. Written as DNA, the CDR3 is TGTGCCAGCAGTGAGGTCCCCCACAGGGACTATAGCAATCAGCCCCAGCATTTT. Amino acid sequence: CASSEVPHRDYSNQPQHF.

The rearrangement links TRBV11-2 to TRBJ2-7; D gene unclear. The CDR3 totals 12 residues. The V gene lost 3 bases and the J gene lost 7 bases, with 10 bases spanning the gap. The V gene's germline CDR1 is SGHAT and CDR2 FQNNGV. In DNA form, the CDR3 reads TGTGCCAGCAGCTTGGCGAGGAGTGAGCAGTACTTC. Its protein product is CASSLARSEQYF.

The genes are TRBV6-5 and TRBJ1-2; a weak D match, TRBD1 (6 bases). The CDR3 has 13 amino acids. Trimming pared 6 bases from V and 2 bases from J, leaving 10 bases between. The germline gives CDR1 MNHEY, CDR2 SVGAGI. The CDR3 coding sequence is TGTGCCAGCAGCTTCACAGGGAACTATGGCTACACCTTC. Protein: CASSFTGNYGYTF.

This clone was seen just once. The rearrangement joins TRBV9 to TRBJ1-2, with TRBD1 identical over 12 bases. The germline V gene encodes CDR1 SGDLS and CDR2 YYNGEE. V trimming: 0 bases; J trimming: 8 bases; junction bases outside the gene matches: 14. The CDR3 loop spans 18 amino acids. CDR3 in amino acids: CASSVEVGGTGGEGGYTF. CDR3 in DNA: TGTGCCAGCAGCGTAGAGGTTGGCGGGACAGGGGGCGAAGGGGGCTACACCTTC.

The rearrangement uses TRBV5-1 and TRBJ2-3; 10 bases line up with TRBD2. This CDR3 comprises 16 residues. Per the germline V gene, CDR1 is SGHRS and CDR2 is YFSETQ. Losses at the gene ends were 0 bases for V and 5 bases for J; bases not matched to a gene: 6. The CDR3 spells CASSLGLLAGVDTQYF. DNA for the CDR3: TGCGCCAGCAGCTTGGGTCTGCTAGCGGGGGTAGATACGCAGTATTTT.

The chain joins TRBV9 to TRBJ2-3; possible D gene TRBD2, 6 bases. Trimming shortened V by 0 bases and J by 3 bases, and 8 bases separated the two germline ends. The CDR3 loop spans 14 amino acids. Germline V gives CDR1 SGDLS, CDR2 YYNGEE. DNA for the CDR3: TGTGCCAGCAGCGTAGCGGGGGTGACAGATACGCAGTATTTT. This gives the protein CASSVAGVTDTQYF. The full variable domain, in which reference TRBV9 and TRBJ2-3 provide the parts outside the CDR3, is DSGVTQTPKHLITATGQRVTLRCSPRSGDLSVYWYQQSLDQGLQFLIQYYNGEERAKGNILERFSAQQFPDLHSELNLSSLELGDSALYFCASSVAGVTDTQYFGPGTRLTVL.

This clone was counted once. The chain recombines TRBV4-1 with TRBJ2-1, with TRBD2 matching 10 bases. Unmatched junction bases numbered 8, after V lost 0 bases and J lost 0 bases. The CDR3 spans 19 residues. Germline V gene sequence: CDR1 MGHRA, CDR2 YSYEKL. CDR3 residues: CASSQDTGLAVSSYNEQFF. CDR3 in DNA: TGCGCCAGCAGCCAAGATACCGGACTAGCGGTATCCTCCTACAATGAGCAGTTCTTC.

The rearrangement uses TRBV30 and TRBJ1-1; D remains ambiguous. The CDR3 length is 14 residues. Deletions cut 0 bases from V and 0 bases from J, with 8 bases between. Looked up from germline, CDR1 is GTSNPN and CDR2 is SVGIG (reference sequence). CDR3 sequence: CAWSVSGLNTEAFF. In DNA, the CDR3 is TGTGCCTGGAGTGTGTCTGGGCTGAACACTGAAGCTTTCTTT.

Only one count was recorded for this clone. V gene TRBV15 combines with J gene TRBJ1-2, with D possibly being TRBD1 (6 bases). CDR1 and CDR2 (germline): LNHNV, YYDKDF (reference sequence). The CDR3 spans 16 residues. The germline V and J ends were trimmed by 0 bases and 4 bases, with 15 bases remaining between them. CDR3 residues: CATSRDLAGVSYGYTF. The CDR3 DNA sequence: TGTGCCACCAGCAGAGATTTGGCAGGGGTTAGCTATGGCTACACCTTC.

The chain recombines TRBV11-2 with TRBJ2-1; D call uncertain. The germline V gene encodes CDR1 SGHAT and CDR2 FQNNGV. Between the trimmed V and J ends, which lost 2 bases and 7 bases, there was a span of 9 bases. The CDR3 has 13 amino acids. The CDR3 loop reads CASSLSTENEQFF. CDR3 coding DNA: TGTGCCAGCAGCTTATCTACAGAAAATGAGCAGTTCTTC.

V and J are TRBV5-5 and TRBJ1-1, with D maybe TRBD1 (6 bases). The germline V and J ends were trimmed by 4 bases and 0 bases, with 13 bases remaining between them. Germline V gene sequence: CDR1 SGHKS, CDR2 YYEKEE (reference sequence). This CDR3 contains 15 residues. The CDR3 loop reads CASSPAGDMNTEAFF. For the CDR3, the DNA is TGTGCCAGCAGCCCTGCAGGGGATATGAACACTGAAGCTTTCTTT.

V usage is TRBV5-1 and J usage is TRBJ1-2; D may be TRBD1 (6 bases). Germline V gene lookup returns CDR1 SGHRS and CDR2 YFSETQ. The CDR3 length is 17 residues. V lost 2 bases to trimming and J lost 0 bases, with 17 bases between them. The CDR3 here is CASSFSTGIPANYGYTF. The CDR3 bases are TGCGCCAGCAGCTTCTCCACAGGGATACCTGCTAACTATGGCTACACCTTC.

The CDR3 nucleotides are TGTGCCATCAGTGGGACAGGGCAACGCACAGATACGCAGTATTTT. It translates to CAISGTGQRTDTQYF. The chain combines TRBV10-3 with TRBJ2-3, with TRBD1 identical over 8 bases. J gave up 1 base and V 4 bases, and 4 bases lay outside the gene matches. The CDR3 contains 15 residues. The germline V gene encodes CDR1 ENHRY and CDR2 SYGVKD.

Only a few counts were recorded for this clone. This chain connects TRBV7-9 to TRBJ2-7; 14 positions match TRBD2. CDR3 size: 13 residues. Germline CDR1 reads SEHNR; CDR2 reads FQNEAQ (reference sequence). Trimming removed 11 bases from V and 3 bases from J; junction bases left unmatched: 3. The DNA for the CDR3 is TGTGCCGGCGGGACTAGCGGGAGCTACGAGCAGTACTTC. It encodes CAGGTSGSYEQYF. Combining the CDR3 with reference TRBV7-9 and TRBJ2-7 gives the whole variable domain DTGVSQNPRHKITKRGQNVTFRCDPISEHNRLYWYRQTLGQGPEFLTYFQNEAQLEKSRLLSDRFSAERPKGSFSTLEIQRTEQGDSAMYLCAGGTSGSYEQYFGPGTRLTVT.

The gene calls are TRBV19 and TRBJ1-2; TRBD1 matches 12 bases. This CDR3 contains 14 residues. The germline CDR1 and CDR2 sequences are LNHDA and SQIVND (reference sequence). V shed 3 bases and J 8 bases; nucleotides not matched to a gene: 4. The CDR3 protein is CASSIRDRGPGYTF. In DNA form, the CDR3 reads TGTGCCAGTAGTATCCGGGACAGGGGGCCCGGCTACACCTTC.

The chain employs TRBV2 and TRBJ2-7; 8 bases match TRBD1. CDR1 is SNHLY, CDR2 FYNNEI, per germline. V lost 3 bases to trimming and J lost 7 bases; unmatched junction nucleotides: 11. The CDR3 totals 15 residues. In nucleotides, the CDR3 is TGTGCCAGCAGTGAGAGAGGACAGGGTCTTTGGGAGCAGTACTTC. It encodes CASSERGQGLWEQYF.

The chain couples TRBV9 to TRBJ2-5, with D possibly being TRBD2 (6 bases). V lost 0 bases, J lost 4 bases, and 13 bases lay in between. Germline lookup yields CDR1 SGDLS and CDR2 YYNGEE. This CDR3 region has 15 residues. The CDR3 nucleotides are TGTGCCAGCAGCGTAGGTAGCGGATTTAGAGAGACCCAGTACTTC. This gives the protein CASSVGSGFRETQYF.